The text below deals with one T cell receptor beta chain. What it binds is unknown. Time point defined: pre-sensitization, week 0. The treatment denotes: therapeutic diphenylcyclopropenone sensitization with weekly scalp DPC. This record comes from a study of human T cells and chemical hapten exposure. Study-wide points: With alopecia, donors may have immune responses unlike healthy people's.

During construction of the library, unique molecular identifiers were attached to individual cDNA molecules for quantitative, reproducible TCR counting. One entry per CDR3 protein results from TCRdb running MiXCR on the RACE reads. The sample includes about 80,000 distinct CDR3 sequences, 12% to 15% seen only once; the top ten take over 3.5%. The germline V gene has CDR1 MNHEY and CDR2 SVGEGT. V was clipped by 6 bases and J by 2 bases, with 15 bases between them. The CDR3 sequence is 15 residues long. Sequencing was performed on whole blood, taken in connection with sensitization to the hapten diphenylcyclopropenone (DPC). The TCR was taken from a woman aged 50 to 65 with alopecia areata. Some clones in this sample may be carry-over from other donors' samples. This chain joins TRBV6-2 or TRBV6-3 and TRBJ2-3; D is unclear. The DNA for the CDR3 is TGTGCCAGCAGACCTGCCTCGCCCCTCACAGATACGCAGTATTTT. Encoded protein: CASRPASPLTDTQYF.